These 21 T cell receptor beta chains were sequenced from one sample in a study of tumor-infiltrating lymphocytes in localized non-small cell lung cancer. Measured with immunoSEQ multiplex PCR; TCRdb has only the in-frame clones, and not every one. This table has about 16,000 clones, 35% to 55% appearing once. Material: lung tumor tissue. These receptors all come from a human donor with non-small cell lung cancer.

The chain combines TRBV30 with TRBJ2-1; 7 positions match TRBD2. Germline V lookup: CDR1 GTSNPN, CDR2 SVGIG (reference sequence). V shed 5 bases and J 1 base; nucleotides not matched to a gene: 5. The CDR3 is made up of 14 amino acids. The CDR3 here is CAWGGAGSYNEQFF. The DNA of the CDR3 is TGTGCCTGGGGGGGAGCGGGGTCCTACAATGAGCAGTTCTTC.

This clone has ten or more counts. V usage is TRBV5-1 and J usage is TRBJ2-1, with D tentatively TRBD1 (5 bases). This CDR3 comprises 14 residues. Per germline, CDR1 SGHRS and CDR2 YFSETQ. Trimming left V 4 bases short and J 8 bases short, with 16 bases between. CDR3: CASSPTGRVDEQFF. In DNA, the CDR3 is TGCGCCAGCAGCCCCACCGGCAGGGTCGATGAGCAGTTCTTC.

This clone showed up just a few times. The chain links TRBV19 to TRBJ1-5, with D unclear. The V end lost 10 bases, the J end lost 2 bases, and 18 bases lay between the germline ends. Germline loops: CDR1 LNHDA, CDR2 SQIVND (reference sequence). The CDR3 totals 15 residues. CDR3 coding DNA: TGTGCCACTAGCCATCTAGACTGGGGCAATCAGCCCCAGCATTTT. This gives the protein CATSHLDWGNQPQHF.

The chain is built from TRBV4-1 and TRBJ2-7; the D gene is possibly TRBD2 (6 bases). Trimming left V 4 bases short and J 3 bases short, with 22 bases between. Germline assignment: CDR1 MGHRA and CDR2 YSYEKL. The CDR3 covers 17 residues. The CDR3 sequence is CASSPGPEGRPLYEQYF. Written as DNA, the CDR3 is TGCGCCAGCAGCCCCGGCCCGGAGGGGCGGCCCCTCTACGAGCAGTACTTC.

CDR3 bases: TGTGCCACAGGACTAGTCTACGAGCAGTACTTC. Translation: CATGLVYEQYF. V gene TRBV10-3 combines with J gene TRBJ2-7; the match to TRBD2 covers 7 bases. J was trimmed by 3 bases and V by 10 bases; bases with no gene match: 3. Germline loops: CDR1 ENHRY, CDR2 SYGVKD. The CDR3 has 11 residues.

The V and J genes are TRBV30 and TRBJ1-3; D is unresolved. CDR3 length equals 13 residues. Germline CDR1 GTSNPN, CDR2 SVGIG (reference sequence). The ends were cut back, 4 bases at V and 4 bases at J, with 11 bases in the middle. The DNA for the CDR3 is TGTGCCTGGAAACCGGGAGCAGGAAACACCATATATTTT. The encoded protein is CAWKPGAGNTIYF.

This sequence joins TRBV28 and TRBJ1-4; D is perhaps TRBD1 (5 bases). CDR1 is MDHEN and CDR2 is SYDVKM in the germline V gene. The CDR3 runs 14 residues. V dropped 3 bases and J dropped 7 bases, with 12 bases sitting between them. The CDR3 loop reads CASSFGGWGEKLFF. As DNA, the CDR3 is TGTGCCAGCAGTTTCGGGGGGTGGGGTGAAAAACTGTTTTTT.

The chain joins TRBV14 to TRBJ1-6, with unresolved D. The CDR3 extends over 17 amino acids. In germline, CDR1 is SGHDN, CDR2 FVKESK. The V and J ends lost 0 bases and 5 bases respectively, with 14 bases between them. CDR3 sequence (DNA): TGTGCCAGCAGCCAAGAAGTAGTCCGCGGCGATAATTCACCCCTCCACTTT. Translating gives CASSQEVVRGDNSPLHF.

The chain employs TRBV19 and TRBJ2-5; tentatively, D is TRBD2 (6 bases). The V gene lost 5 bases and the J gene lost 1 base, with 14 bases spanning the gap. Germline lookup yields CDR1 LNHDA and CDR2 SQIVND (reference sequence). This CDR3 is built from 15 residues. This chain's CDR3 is CASSPGGGFQETQYF. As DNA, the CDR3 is TGTGCCAGTAGTCCGGGTGGGGGGTTCCAAGAGACCCAGTACTTC.

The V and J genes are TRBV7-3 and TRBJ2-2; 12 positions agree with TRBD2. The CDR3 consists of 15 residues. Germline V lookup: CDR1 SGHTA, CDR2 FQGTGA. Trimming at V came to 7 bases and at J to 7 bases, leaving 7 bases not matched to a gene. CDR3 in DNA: TGTGCCAGCATCCTAGCGGGGGGGCGGAACGGGGAGCTGTTTTTT. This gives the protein CASILAGGRNGELFF. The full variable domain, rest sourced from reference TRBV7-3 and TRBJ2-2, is GAGVSQTPSNKVTEKGKYVELRCDPISGHTALYWYRQSLGQGPEFLIYFQGTGAADDSGLPNDRFFAVRPEGSVSTLKIQRTERGDSAVYLCASILAGGRNGELFFGEGSRLTVL.

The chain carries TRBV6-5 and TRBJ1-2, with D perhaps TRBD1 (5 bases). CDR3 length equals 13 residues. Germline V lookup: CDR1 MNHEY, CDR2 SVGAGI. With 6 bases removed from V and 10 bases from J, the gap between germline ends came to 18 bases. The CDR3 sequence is CASSPYLQGSYTF. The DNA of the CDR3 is TGTGCCAGCAGCCCCTATTTGCAGGGCTCCTACACCTTC.

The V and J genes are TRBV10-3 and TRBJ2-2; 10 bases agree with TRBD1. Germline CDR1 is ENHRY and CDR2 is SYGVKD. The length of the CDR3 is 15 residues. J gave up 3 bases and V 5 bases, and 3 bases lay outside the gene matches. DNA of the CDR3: TGTGCCATCAGTCGACAGGGGGCGGACACCGGGGAGCTGTTTTTT. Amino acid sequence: CAISRQGADTGELFF.

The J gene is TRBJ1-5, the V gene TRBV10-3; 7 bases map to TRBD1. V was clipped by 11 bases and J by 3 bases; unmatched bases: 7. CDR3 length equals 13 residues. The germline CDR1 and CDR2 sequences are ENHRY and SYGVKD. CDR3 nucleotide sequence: TGTGCCTCCAGACAGGGCCTCAATCAGCCCCAGCATTTT. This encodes CASRQGLNQPQHF.

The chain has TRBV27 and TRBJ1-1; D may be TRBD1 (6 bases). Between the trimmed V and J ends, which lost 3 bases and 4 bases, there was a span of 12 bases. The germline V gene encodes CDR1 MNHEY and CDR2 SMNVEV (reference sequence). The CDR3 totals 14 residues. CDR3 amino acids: CASSFHRDATEAFF. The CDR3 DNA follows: TGTGCCAGCAGTTTTCACAGGGACGCCACTGAAGCTTTCTTT.

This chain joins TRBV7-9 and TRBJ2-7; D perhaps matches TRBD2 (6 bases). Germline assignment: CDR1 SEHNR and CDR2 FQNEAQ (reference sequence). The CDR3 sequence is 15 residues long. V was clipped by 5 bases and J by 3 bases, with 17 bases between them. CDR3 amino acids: CASSNHAGRFYEQYF. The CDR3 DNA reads TGTGCCAGCAGCAATCACGCGGGACGGTTCTACGAGCAGTACTTC.

DNA for the CDR3: TGCGCCAGCAGCTTGCAATGGGGCAGGGGGCTTGATAACACTGAAGCTTTCTTT. Translated, it gives CASSLQWGRGLDNTEAFF. The genes are TRBV5-1 and TRBJ1-1, with TRBD1 identical over 8 bases. The CDR3 sequence is 18 residues long. Per the germline V gene, CDR1 is SGHRS and CDR2 is YFSETQ. V was clipped by 1 base and J by 2 bases; unmatched bases: 13.

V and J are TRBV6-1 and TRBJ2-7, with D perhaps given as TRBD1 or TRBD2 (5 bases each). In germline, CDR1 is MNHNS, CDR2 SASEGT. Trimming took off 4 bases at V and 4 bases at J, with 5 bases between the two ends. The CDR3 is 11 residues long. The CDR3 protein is CASSGGYEQYF. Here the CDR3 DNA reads TGTGCCAGCAGTGGGGGGTACGAGCAGTACTTC.

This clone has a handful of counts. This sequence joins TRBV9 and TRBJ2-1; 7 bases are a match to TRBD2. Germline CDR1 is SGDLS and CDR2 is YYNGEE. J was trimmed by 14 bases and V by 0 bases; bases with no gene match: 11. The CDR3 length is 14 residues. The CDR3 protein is CASSVATGGGIKFF. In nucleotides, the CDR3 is TGTGCCAGCAGCGTAGCTACGGGCGGGGGTATTAAGTTCTTC.

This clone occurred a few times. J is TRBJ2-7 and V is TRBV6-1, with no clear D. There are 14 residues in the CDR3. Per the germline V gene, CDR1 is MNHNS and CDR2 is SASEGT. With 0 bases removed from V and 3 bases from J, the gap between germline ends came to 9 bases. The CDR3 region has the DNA TGTGCCAGCAGTGAAGCTGGGTGGGTCTACGAGCAGTACTTC. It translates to CASSEAGWVYEQYF.

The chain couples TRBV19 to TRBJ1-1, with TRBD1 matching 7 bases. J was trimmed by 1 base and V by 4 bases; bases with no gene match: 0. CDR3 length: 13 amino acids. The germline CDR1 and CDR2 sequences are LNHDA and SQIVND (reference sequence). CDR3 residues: CASSRTGNTEAFF. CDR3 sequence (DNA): TGTGCCAGTAGTAGGACAGGGAACACTGAAGCTTTCTTT.

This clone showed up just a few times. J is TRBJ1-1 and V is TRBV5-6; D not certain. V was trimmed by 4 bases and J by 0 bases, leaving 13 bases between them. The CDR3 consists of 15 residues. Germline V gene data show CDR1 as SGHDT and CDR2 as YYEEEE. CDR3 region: CASSLRSNMNTEAFF. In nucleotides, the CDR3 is TGTGCCAGCAGCCTACGTAGTAACATGAACACTGAAGCTTTCTTT. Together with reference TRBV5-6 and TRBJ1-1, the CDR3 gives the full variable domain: DAGVTQSPTHLIKTRGQQVTLRCSPKSGHDTVSWYQQALGQGPQFIFQYYEEEERQRGNFPDRFSGHQFPNYSSELNVNALLLGDSALYLCASSLRSNMNTEAFFGQGTRLTVV.